One and the same sample provided the 8 T cell receptor beta chains below, sequenced in a study of T cell responses to AZD1222 COVID-19 vaccine. The repertoire was sequenced with immunoSEQ multiplex PCR; TCRdb's copy has only in-frame clones and lacks some. In the table there are roughly 99,000 clones, about nine tenths of which are singletons. The starting material was peripheral blood, obtained on day 0 of AZD1222 vaccination. Receptor source: an adult in good health.

This clone was counted a few times. The V gene is TRBV6-5, the J gene TRBJ1-2; 10 bases are shared with TRBD1. The V segment lost 6 bases and the J segment 4 bases; nucleotides outside the gene matches: 5. CDR1 is MNHEY, CDR2 SVGAGI, per germline. The CDR3 has 14 residues. The DNA of the CDR3 is TGTGCCAGCAGGGGACAGGGGCTGATCTATGGCTACACCTTC. This codes for CASRGQGLIYGYTF.

The chain has TRBV27 and TRBJ2-7, with 12 bases lining up with TRBD2. Trimming cost V 5 bases and J 2 bases; bases outside gene matches: 4. The CDR3 extends over 15 amino acids. Per germline, CDR1 MNHEY and CDR2 SMNVEV (reference sequence). CDR3 coding DNA: TGTGCCAGCAGTGTACTAGCGGGAGGACCCTACGAGCAGTACTTC. This codes for CASSVLAGGPYEQYF.

The gene calls are TRBV6-5 and TRBJ1-1, with TRBD1 as a possible D gene (5 bases). This CDR3 spans 15 amino acids. V lost 5 bases to trimming and J lost 0 bases, with 13 bases between them. The V gene's germline CDR1 is MNHEY and CDR2 SVGAGI. CDR3 region: CASSTPGLVNTEAFF. In DNA, the CDR3 is TGTGCCAGCAGTACCCCGGGACTGGTGAACACTGAAGCTTTCTTT.

This chain connects TRBV4-2 to TRBJ2-5; D is perhaps TRBD1 (6 bases). Trimming removed 0 bases from V and 5 bases from J, with 16 bases in between. Germline CDR1 and CDR2: LGHNA and YNFKEQ. The CDR3 contains 16 residues. CDR3 residues: CASSQDWRQGWETQYF. CDR3 sequence (DNA): TGTGCCAGCAGCCAAGATTGGCGCCAGGGGTGGGAGACCCAGTACTTC.

By proportion, this clone is medium-sized. V usage is TRBV28 and J usage is TRBJ1-2; 9 bases agree with TRBD1. Germline-derived CDR1 and CDR2 are MDHEN and SYDVKM. The CDR3 is 15 amino acids. Losses at the gene ends were 3 bases for V and 4 bases for J; bases not matched to a gene: 6. CDR3 region: CASSLQDRGGYGYTF. In DNA, the CDR3 is TGTGCCAGCAGTTTGCAGGACAGGGGAGGCTATGGCTACACCTTC.

This clone was seen more than once but under ten times. The chain couples TRBV12-3 or TRBV12-4 to TRBJ1-5, with TRBD1 matching 9 bases. Trimming cost V 6 bases and J 4 bases; bases outside gene matches: 1. The CDR3 covers 13 residues. The CDR3 is CASRGQGNQPQHF. CDR3 DNA sequence: TGTGCCAGCAGGGGACAGGGAAATCAGCCCCAGCATTTT.

This chain uses TRBV7-2 with TRBJ1-5; D may be TRBD1 (5 bases). The germline CDR1 and CDR2 sequences are SGHTA and FQGNSA. The CDR3 spans 14 residues. V was pared by 1 base and J by 6 bases, with 10 bases between. CDR3 bases: TGTGCCAGCAGCTTAGAGGGGTTCCTTCAGCCCCAGCATTTT. Amino acids: CASSLEGFLQPQHF.

The chain carries TRBV6-4 and TRBJ1-1; the D is unclear. Trimming pared 5 bases from V and 5 bases from J, leaving 12 bases between. CDR1 is MRHNA, CDR2 SNTAGT, per germline. CDR3 length: 13 residues. CDR3 coding DNA: TGTGCCAGCAGTCCAAATGGAAGGACTGAAGCTTTCTTT. It codes for CASSPNGRTEAFF.